This T cell receptor beta chain was found in a study of T cells in Graves' hyperthyroidism and ophthalmopathy (dated by TCRdb to 2018 to 2020). Regarding the study in general: To identify TCR V-J signatures that set the groups apart, the researchers used a discovery cohort of about a hundred patients, made up of 43 with Graves' ophthalmopathy and about 55 with stable Graves' hyperthyroidism. Whether ophthalmopathy could be predicted prospectively was tested in an independent validation cohort made up of 18 to 20 hyperthyroidism patients plus 17 patients who later progressed to ophthalmopathy. For training and testing, the roughly 93 patients in the discovery cohort were randomly divided in a 7:3 ratio. In addition, the study compared T-cell repertoires in thyroid tissue and in blood from roughly six Graves' hyperthyroidism patients. After blood sampling, hyperthyroidism patients were treated with methimazole at a starting dose of 30 mg daily, and ophthalmopathy patients were treated with high-dose intravenous methylprednisolone. TCR Vbeta CDR3 sequencing of 135 peripheral blood samples (about 45 ophthalmopathy, under 80 hyperthyroidism and approximately 17 progressor patients) is reported in the paper.

The study excluded patients with uncontrolled infections, other autoimmune diseases, pregnancy or lactation. Diagnoses relied on clinical symptoms, serum thyroxine and TRAb, thyroid ultrasound and orbital computed tomography. Trizol reagent was used to extract total RNA, and RNA quality was then checked on an Agilent 2100 Bioanalyzer. This clonotype occurred a few times. The antigen it binds to is not known. The record has no base qualities; no much larger clone is one base away. The CDR3, from cysteine to phenylalanine, totals 14 residues. The read is trimmed to its CDR3 DNA, 42 bases read in frame from base 1. The trim is 3 bases for V and 6 bases for J, with a gap of 15 bases between the germline ends. The germline V gene encodes CDR1 MDHEN and CDR2 SYDVKM. The paper as a whole reports these results and caveats: No statistical method was used to fix the sample size in advance, and group allocation was not hidden from the investigators. Ophthalmopathy was separated from stable hyperthyroidism by a 13 V-J signature model, with roughly 88% sensitivity and approximately 81% specificity obtained in cross-validation and 80%/75% obtained in testing. Blood samples also contained most of the expanded thyroid clonotypes (frequency above 0.001), which suggests that blood repertoires may reflect thyroid immune responses. In validation, progression to ophthalmopathy was predicted by the model with almost 71% sensitivity and approximately 78% specificity, a median of about 6 months before onset.

TCR beta CDR3 regions were amplified from RNA transcripts. The TCR CDR3 was subjected to a first round of RT-PCR using the HTBI primer set and the Qiagen OneStep RT-PCR kit. Libraries were constructed in a second round of multiplex PCR, after which size selection and purification were carried out. The libraries were sequenced on an Illumina HiSeq2000 using paired-end 100 bp reads. On the authors' methods: SOAPnuke was used to process the raw data, throwing out any read that contained adapters or uncalled bases, had a mean Phred below 15, or lacked an exact constant-primer or identifier match. COPE v1.2.5 was used to merge the high-quality paired reads, and each unique nucleotide sequence was defined as a clonotype. Clonotypes were aligned to IMGT TRBV, TRBD and TRBJ reference segments using MiTCR v1.1. The analysis included only V-J combinations with a frequency above 0.0001, which together covered 98% to 99.2% of the repertoires. A TCS score was defined as the ratio of F50 (clonal expansion) to E x V (chaos), with BLOSUM62-based TCRdist applied between CDR3 peptides within each V-J. Welch's t-statistics and random forest reduced roughly 540 V-J features to 13, which were used in a naive Bayes classifier (R e1071). The similarity between thyroid and blood repertoires was quantified using the Morisita-Horn index. Clones were called with MiXCR by TCRdb after fastp trimmed the public reads at Q25, and only in-frame beta chains were retained. Entries are consolidated by CDR3 protein sequence, retaining the most common genes and DNA. These V and J calls rely on TCRdb rather than the paper's analysis. The sample includes roughly 500,000 distinct CDR3 sequences, with over 35% observed a single time. Jointly, the top ten make up 44% of the sample.

The chain is assembled from TRBV28 and TRBJ2-7, with no D gene named confidently. The specimen sequenced was peripheral blood or thyroid tissue (not recorded which). The origin of this receptor is an adult woman with Graves' disease, either hyperthyroidism or ophthalmopathy (not recorded which). This receptor carries the CDR3 CASSLVEGWGEQYF. The base sequence is TGTGCCAGCAGTTTGGTAGAAGGGTGGGGCGAGCAGTACTTC.